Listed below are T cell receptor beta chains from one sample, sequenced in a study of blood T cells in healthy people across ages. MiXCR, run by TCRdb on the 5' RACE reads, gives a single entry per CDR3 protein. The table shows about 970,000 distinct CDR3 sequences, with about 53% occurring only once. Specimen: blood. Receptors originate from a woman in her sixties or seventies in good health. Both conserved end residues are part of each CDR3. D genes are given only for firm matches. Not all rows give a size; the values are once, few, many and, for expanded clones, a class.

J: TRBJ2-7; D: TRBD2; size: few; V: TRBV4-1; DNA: TGCGCCAGCAGCCAAGAGGGAGGGCAGTGGTATTACGAGCAGTACTTC; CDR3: CASSQEGGQWYYEQYF
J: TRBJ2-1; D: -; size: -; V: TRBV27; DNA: TGTGCCAGCGGATTGGGGGCTAGCGGTTACAATGAGCAGTTCTTC; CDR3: CASGLGASGYNEQFF
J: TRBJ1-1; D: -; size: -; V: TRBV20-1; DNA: TGCAGTGCTAGAGAATCCAAGTCTCGGACTGAAGCTTTCTTT; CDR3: CSARESKSRTEAFF
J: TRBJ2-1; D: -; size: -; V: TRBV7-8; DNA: TGTGCCAGCAGCGGGGGGGGCACGGGAACCTACAATGAGCAGTTCTTC; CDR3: CASSGGGTGTYNEQFF
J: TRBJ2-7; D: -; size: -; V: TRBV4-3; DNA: TGCGCCAGCTCGCGGGCCGGAGGGCAACCCTACGAGCAGTACTTC; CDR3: CASSRAGGQPYEQYF
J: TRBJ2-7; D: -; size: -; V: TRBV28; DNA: TGTGCCAGCAGTTTTGGGGTACTCTACGAGCAGTACTTC; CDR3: CASSFGVLYEQYF
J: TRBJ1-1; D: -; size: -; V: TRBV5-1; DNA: TGCGCCAGCAGCTTGCCGGGGGCCACTGAAGCTTTCTTT; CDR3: CASSLPGATEAFF
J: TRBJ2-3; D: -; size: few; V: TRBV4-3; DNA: TGCGCCAGCAGCCAGCAGGGGGGGGCAGATACGCAGTATTTT; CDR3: CASSQQGGADTQYF
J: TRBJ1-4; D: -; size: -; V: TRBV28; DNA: TGTGCCCTCAAGGGGGTGGATGAAAAACTGTTTTTT; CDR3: CALKGVDEKLFF
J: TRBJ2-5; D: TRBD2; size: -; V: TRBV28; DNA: TGTGCCAGCAGTTCCCCGGCTAGCGGAGGCCATGAGACCCAGTACTTC; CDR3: CASSSPASGGHETQYF
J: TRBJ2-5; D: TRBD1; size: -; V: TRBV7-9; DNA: TGTGCCAGCAGCCCTATGGTAGGGGGCGAAGAGACCCAGTACTTC; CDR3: CASSPMVGGEETQYF
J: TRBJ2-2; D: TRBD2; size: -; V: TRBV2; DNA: TGTGCCAGCAGTCGGACTAGCGGGATGAACACCGGGGAGCTGTTTTTT; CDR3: CASSRTSGMNTGELFF
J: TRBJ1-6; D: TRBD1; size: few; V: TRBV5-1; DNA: TGCGCCAGCAGCACAGGGGACAGCCGTGTGGCCCTCCACTTT; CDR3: CASSTGDSRVALHF
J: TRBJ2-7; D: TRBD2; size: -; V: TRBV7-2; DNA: TGTGCCAGCAGGTTGGGCACTAGCGGGAACTACGAGCAGTACTTC; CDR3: CASRLGTSGNYEQYF